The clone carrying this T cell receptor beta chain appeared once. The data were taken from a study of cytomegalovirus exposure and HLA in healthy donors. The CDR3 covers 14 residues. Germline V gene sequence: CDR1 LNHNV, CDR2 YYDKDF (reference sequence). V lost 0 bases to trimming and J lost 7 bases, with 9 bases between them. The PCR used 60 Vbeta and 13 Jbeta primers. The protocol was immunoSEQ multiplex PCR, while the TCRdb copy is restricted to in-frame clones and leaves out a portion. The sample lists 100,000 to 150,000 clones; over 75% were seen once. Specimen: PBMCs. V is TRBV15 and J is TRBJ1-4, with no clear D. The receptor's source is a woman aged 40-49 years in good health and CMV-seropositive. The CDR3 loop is CATSRDRLTEKLFF. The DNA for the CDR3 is TGTGCCACCAGCAGAGACAGGTTAACTGAAAAACTGTTTTTT.